These 27 T cell receptor beta chains came from one sample sequenced in a study of control samples from healthy donors and cancer patients. Method: immunoSEQ multiplex PCR; TCRdb's copy keeps in-frame clones and lacks some. Of 63,000 or so clones listed, more than 70% are singletons. Sequences were obtained from PBMCs. These receptors originate from a man aged 55 to 70 with colorectal cancer.

The V call is TRBV2, the J call TRBJ2-1, with TRBD2 identical over 12 bases. In germline, CDR1 is SNHLY, CDR2 FYNNEI. This CDR3 spans 15 amino acids. V lost 6 bases to trimming and J lost 6 bases; unmatched junction nucleotides: 6. CDR3 DNA: TGTGCCAGCAGCGCGACTAGCGGGGGCCGCAATGAGCAGTTCTTC. Its translation: CASSATSGGRNEQFF. The full variable domain, in which reference TRBV2 and TRBJ2-1 provide the parts outside the CDR3, is EPEVTQTPSHQVTQMGQEVILRCVPISNHLYFYWYRQILGQKVEFLVSFYNNEISEKSEIFDDQFSVERPDGSNFTLKIRSTKLEDSAMYFCASSATSGGRNEQFFGPGTRLTVL.

The chain has TRBV5-1 and TRBJ1-5; perhaps TRBD1 as D (5 bases). Germline V lookup: CDR1 SGHRS, CDR2 YFSETQ. This CDR3 has 14 residues. The V end lost 0 bases, the J end lost 5 bases, and 9 bases lay between the germline ends. This chain's CDR3 is CASSLGGRDQPQHF. The CDR3 DNA follows: TGCGCCAGCAGCTTGGGGGGGAGAGATCAGCCCCAGCATTTT.

This clone was seen a single time. This rearrangement joins TRBV7-9 to TRBJ2-1, with D perhaps TRBD2 (5 bases). Per germline, CDR1 SEHNR and CDR2 FQNEAQ (reference sequence). V lost 5 bases, J lost 9 bases, and 11 bases lay in between. The CDR3 runs 12 residues. This CDR3 reads CASSPGVGEQFF. DNA for the CDR3: TGTGCCAGCAGCCCCGGGGTCGGTGAGCAGTTCTTC.

The genes are TRBV3-1 (or the pseudogene TRBV3-2) and TRBJ2-5; 15 bases agree with TRBD2. Germline V gene lookup returns CDR1 LGHDT and CDR2 YNNKEL (reference sequence). This CDR3 is built from 16 residues. V was pared by 4 bases and J by 6 bases, with 6 bases of the junction left unmatched. As DNA, the CDR3 is TGTGCCAGCAGCCCTGGACTAGCGGGGGGGAAGCAGACCCAGTACTTC. Its translation: CASSPGLAGGKQTQYF.

This clone was detected only a few times. The gene calls are TRBV2 and TRBJ2-1; D is possibly TRBD2 (6 bases). The CDR3 sequence is 10 residues long. Between the trimmed V and J ends, which lost 10 bases and 8 bases, there was a span of 9 bases. The germline CDR1 and CDR2 sequences are SNHLY and FYNNEI. CDR3 in amino acids: CATRRDEQFF. In DNA form, the CDR3 reads TGTGCCACCAGGAGGGATGAGCAGTTCTTC.

V is TRBV11-1 and J is TRBJ2-3; 7 nucleotides line up with TRBD2. The germline CDR1 and CDR2 sequences are SGHAT and FQDESV (reference sequence). The V gene end was trimmed by 7 bases and the J gene end by 2 bases; junction bases not matched to a gene: 9. This CDR3 spans 15 amino acids. This chain's CDR3 is CASNPLAVNTDTQYF. The CDR3 nucleotides read TGTGCCAGCAACCCTCTAGCGGTTAACACAGATACGCAGTATTTT. Combining the CDR3 with reference TRBV11-1 and TRBJ2-3 gives the whole variable domain EAEVAQSPRYKITEKSQAVAFWCDPISGHATLYWYRQILGQGPELLVQFQDESVVDDSQLPKDRFSAERLKGVDSTLKIQPAELGDSAMYLCASNPLAVNTDTQYFGPGTRLTVL.

This chain uses TRBV18 with TRBJ1-3, with D unresolved. Trimming pared 1 base from V and 6 bases from J, leaving 16 bases between. This CDR3 is built from 16 residues. Germline V lookup: CDR1 KGHSH, CDR2 LQKENI. CDR3 loop: CASSPRQGNSLNTIYF. The CDR3 coding sequence is TGTGCCAGCTCACCACGGCAAGGGAACAGTCTAAACACCATATATTTT.

This clone has a single count. The rearrangement links TRBV9 to TRBJ2-5, with 11 bases matching TRBD2. CDR1 is SGDLS and CDR2 is YYNGEE in the germline V gene. CDR3 length: 15 residues. V was clipped by 4 bases and J by 1 base; unmatched bases: 3. In nucleotides, the CDR3 is TGTGCCAGCAGCTTGACTAGCGGGGTCCAAGAGACCCAGTACTTC. This codes for CASSLTSGVQETQYF.

V and J are TRBV5-6 and TRBJ2-3, with 8 bases that match TRBD2. CDR1 is SGHDT, CDR2 YYEEEE, per germline. Unmatched junction bases numbered 6, after V lost 4 bases and J lost 5 bases. This CDR3 comprises 14 residues. The CDR3, as DNA: TGTGCCAGCAGCAGCGGGGGATCGGGAGATACGCAGTATTTT. This translates into CASSSGGSGDTQYF.

CDR3 nucleotide sequence: TGTGCCAGCAGCCAAGGCGGCGGGACGAATTCACCCCTCCACTTT. It specifies CASSQGGGTNSPLHF. V gene TRBV14 combines with J gene TRBJ1-6; tentative D call: TRBD1 (5 bases). V was clipped by 1 base and J by 7 bases, with 11 bases between them. CDR1 SGHDN and CDR2 FVKESK come from the germline V gene. The CDR3 contains 15 residues.

The J gene is TRBJ2-3, the V gene TRBV6-6; no clear D gene. Trimming left V 6 bases short and J 6 bases short, with 13 bases between. The CDR3 has 13 amino acids. Germline loops: CDR1 MNHNY, CDR2 SVGAGI (reference sequence). The CDR3 reads CASSNLGGDTQYF. CDR3 in DNA: TGTGCCAGCAGCAATCTCGGTGGGGATACGCAGTATTTT.

J is TRBJ2-2 and V is TRBV2, with no clear D. Germline V gives CDR1 SNHLY, CDR2 FYNNEI. The CDR3 length is 13 residues. V gave up 7 bases and J gave up 0 bases, with 6 bases separating them. The CDR3 sequence is CASKGSNTGELFF. In DNA, the CDR3 is TGTGCCAGCAAAGGCTCGAACACCGGGGAGCTGTTTTTT.

This chain links TRBV3-1 (or the pseudogene TRBV3-2) with TRBJ2-7; no definite D call. CDR1 is LGHDT, CDR2 YNNKEL, per germline (reference sequence). V was cut by 4 bases and J by 3 bases, with 10 bases left in between. The CDR3 has 13 residues. CDR3 in amino acids: CASSPLVGYEQYF. In DNA form, the CDR3 reads TGTGCCAGCAGCCCCCTTGTTGGCTACGAGCAGTACTTC.

This clone has just one count. This chain connects TRBV27 to TRBJ1-1, with a possible D match to TRBD1 (6 bases). Per germline, CDR1 MNHEY and CDR2 SMNVEV (reference sequence). Between the trimmed V and J ends, which lost 4 bases and 0 bases, there was a span of 12 bases. There are 15 residues in the CDR3. The CDR3 spells CASSSGQTLNTEAFF. CDR3 in DNA: TGTGCCAGCAGTTCCGGACAGACCTTGAACACTGAAGCTTTCTTT.

The gene calls are TRBV19 and TRBJ2-2; 12 bases match TRBD2. This CDR3 is 14 amino acids long. Germline loops: CDR1 LNHDA, CDR2 SQIVND (reference sequence). The J segment lost 6 bases and the V segment lost 4 bases, leaving 0 bases of the junction unmatched. The CDR3 sequence is CASSTSGGAGELFF. DNA for the CDR3: TGTGCCAGTAGTACTAGCGGGGGGGCCGGGGAGCTGTTTTTT.

This chain uses TRBV4-1 with TRBJ1-5, with D maybe TRBD1 (5 bases). Germline CDR1 and CDR2: MGHRA and YSYEKL. Trimming shortened V by 0 bases and J by 6 bases, and 24 bases separated the two germline ends. The CDR3 runs to 19 residues. The CDR3 region is CASSQEGGPGRKQGQPQHF. The CDR3 nucleotides read TGCGCCAGCAGCCAAGAGGGCGGGCCAGGGCGAAAGCAAGGTCAGCCCCAGCATTTT.

This chain joins TRBV3-1 (or the pseudogene TRBV3-2) and TRBJ2-1, with D perhaps matching TRBD1 or TRBD2 (5 bases each). V was trimmed by 0 bases and J by 9 bases, leaving 12 bases between them. In germline, CDR1 is LGHDT, CDR2 YNNKEL (reference sequence). CDR3 length: 14 residues. As DNA, the CDR3 is TGTGCCAGCAGCCAAGATTTACGGGGCCGTGAGCAGTTCTTC. Translated, it gives CASSQDLRGREQFF.

The rearrangement joins TRBV7-7 to TRBJ2-5, with D unclear. This CDR3 region has 13 residues. V dropped 5 bases and J dropped 4 bases, with 11 bases sitting between them. Germline loops: CDR1 SSHAT, CDR2 FNYEAQ (reference sequence). The CDR3 DNA is TGTGCCAGCAGCCGTGAGGTCCGAGAGACCCAGTACTTC. Protein product: CASSREVRETQYF.

The chain joins TRBV5-1 to TRBJ2-5, with a possible D match to TRBD1 (7 bases). Germline CDR1 SGHRS, CDR2 YFSETQ. The CDR3 consists of 14 residues. V shed 0 bases and J shed 4 bases, with 10 bases lying between them. The CDR3 DNA reads as TGCGCCAGCAGCTTGGGCAGGGGGGCAGAGACCCAGTACTTC. Translation: CASSLGRGAETQYF.

As DNA, the CDR3 is TGTGCCAGCTCACTTGAGGGGGCGGGCTACGAGCAGTACTTC. It yields the protein CASSLEGAGYEQYF. The chain combines TRBV18 with TRBJ2-7; 7 nucleotides line up with TRBD1. Germline V gene sequence: CDR1 KGHSH, CDR2 LQKENI. This CDR3 spans 14 amino acids. J lost 3 bases, V lost 4 bases, and 6 bases had no gene match. Looking up the rest from reference TRBV18 and TRBJ2-7 gives the full variable domain: NAGVMQNPRHLVRRRGQEARLRCSPMKGHSHVYWYRQLPEEGLKFMVYLQKENIIDESGMPKERFSAEFPKEGPSILRIQQVVRGDSAAYFCASSLEGAGYEQYFGPGTRLTVT.

This clone was detected once. The chain joins TRBV19 to TRBJ1-5; tentative D call: TRBD1 (5 bases). The length of the CDR3 is 15 residues. V lost 2 bases and J lost 1, with 9 bases in between. Germline CDR1 reads LNHDA; CDR2 reads SQIVND (reference sequence). The CDR3 reads CASSIKWDSNQPQHF. The CDR3 region has the DNA TGTGCCAGTAGTATAAAATGGGACAGCAATCAGCCCCAGCATTTT.

The table lists this clone with a few counts. The sample carries other DNA sequences with the same CDR3. J is TRBJ1-3 and V is TRBV7-8; D is unresolved. CDR1 SGHVS and CDR2 FQNEAQ come from the germline V gene. With 2 bases removed from V and 4 bases from J, the gap between germline ends came to 3 bases. The CDR3 loop spans 12 amino acids. The CDR3 sequence: CASSLSGNTIYF. In DNA, the CDR3 is TGTGCCAGCAGCTTATCCGGAAACACCATATATTTT.

There are a few counts of this clone. The V and J genes are TRBV12-3 or TRBV12-4 and TRBJ2-5; D uncertain. This CDR3 has 11 residues. V was shortened by 5 bases and J by 4 bases, with 5 bases between the two germline ends. CDR3 loop: CASSRAETQYF. The CDR3 nucleotides read TGTGCCAGCAGTCGAGCAGAGACCCAGTACTTC.

The gene calls are TRBV7-8 and TRBJ1-6; D gene unclear. Trimming cost V 4 bases and J 0 bases, with 10 bases left between them. The CDR3 runs to 16 residues. Germline V gene data show CDR1 as SGHVS and CDR2 as FQNEAQ. In DNA, the CDR3 is TGTGCCAGCAGCTCCGAGAGCCTCTCCTATAATTCACCCCTCCACTTT. It codes for CASSSESLSYNSPLHF.

The genes are TRBV6-5 and TRBJ1-4; D is unclear. Trimming removed 6 bases from V and 0 bases from J, with 8 bases in between. There are 14 residues in the CDR3. Germline values: CDR1 MNHEY, CDR2 SVGAGI. As DNA, the CDR3 is TGTGCCAGCAGGGCGAGGTCAACTAATGAAAAACTGTTTTTT. It is translated as CASRARSTNEKLFF.

This rearrangement joins TRBV18 to TRBJ1-3; no firm D call. CDR1 KGHSH and CDR2 LQKENI come from the germline V gene. Trimming removed 3 bases from V and 2 bases from J, with 5 bases in between. The CDR3 extends over 13 amino acids. The DNA for the CDR3 is TGTGCCAGCTCACCGGGAGCTGGAAACACCATATATTTT. Translation: CASSPGAGNTIYF.

The chain uses TRBV5-4 and TRBJ2-1, with a weak D call TRBD2 (6 bases). The V gene's germline CDR1 is SGHNT and CDR2 YYREEE (reference sequence). The CDR3 loop spans 15 amino acids. V dropped 6 bases and J dropped 8 bases, with 21 bases sitting between them. CDR3 residues: CASTPSFAGSDEQFF. CDR3 bases: TGTGCCAGCACACCCTCGTTTGCCGGGAGCGATGAGCAGTTCTTC.